The 30 T cell receptor beta chains listed next were all sequenced from one sample in a study of blood T cell repertoires in COVID-19. Sequencing was performed with immunoSEQ multiplex PCR; in TCRdb, only in-frame clones are kept and a portion is missing. This sample has some 150,000 clones; 83% occur once, and the top ten carry 4.4%. Sequenced material: PBMCs or T cells enriched from blood (not recorded which). These receptors were obtained from a woman aged 45 to 65 who had recovered from COVID-19.

This chain uses TRBV28 with TRBJ1-5; the D is unclear. The CDR3 length is 13 residues. Germline loops: CDR1 MDHEN, CDR2 SYDVKM. V gave up 6 bases and J gave up 6 bases, with 12 bases separating them. The CDR3 reads CASSSLRSQPQHF. The CDR3 DNA reads as TGTGCCAGCAGCTCCCTAAGGAGTCAGCCCCAGCATTTT.

J is TRBJ1-1 and V is TRBV30; D not resolved. This CDR3 comprises 15 residues. Trimming took off 2 bases at V and 4 bases at J, with 17 bases between the two ends. The germline V gene has CDR1 GTSNPN and CDR2 SVGIG (reference sequence). The CDR3 DNA is TGTGCCTGGAGTCACGGGGTCGGATGGGGCACTGAAGCTTTCTTT. It encodes CAWSHGVGWGTEAFF.

DNA of the CDR3: TGTGCCAGCAGTGAAGCGCGGGGAAATCAGCCCCAGCATTTT. It specifies CASSEARGNQPQHF. The gene calls are TRBV6-1 and TRBJ1-5; no reliable D call. V dropped 0 bases and J dropped 4 bases, with 7 bases sitting between them. The CDR3 consists of 14 residues. Germline assignment: CDR1 MNHNS and CDR2 SASEGT.

V usage is TRBV5-5 and J usage is TRBJ2-7; D is perhaps TRBD2 (5 bases). CDR1 and CDR2 (germline): SGHKS, YYEKEE (reference sequence). Trimming took 0 bases from V and 4 from J, leaving 8 bases between them. The CDR3 covers 13 residues. The DNA for the CDR3 is TGTGCCAGCAGCTTGGCCCGGGGATACGAGCAGTACGTC. It encodes CASSLARGYEQYV.

This sequence joins TRBV25-1 and TRBJ1-2, with TRBD1 as a possible D gene (5 bases). Trimming pared 6 bases from V and 7 bases from J, leaving 21 bases between. CDR1 is MGHDK and CDR2 is SYGVNS in the germline V gene. The CDR3 sequence is 15 residues long. CDR3 protein: CASSQEPQGSLGYTF. The CDR3 bases are TGTGCCAGCAGCCAGGAGCCTCAGGGATCCCTTGGCTACACCTTC.

This clone has just one count. CDR3 in DNA: TGCGCCAGCAGTGAGTTGGCGCGGTCTAGCACAGATACGCAGTATTTT. Its translation is CASSELARSSTDTQYF. The chain has TRBV10-1 and TRBJ2-3; D is undetermined. CDR1 WNHNN and CDR2 SYGVQD come from the germline V gene (reference sequence). The CDR3 runs 16 residues. Trimming shortened V by 1 base and J by 0 bases, and 11 bases separated the two germline ends.

The rearrangement uses TRBV3-1 (or the pseudogene TRBV3-2) and TRBJ1-1; D is ambiguous. This CDR3 region has 12 residues. The V and J ends lost 3 bases and 13 bases respectively, with 15 bases between them. Germline loops: CDR1 LGHDT, CDR2 YNNKEL (reference sequence). The CDR3 DNA is TGTGCCAGCAGCCACGGCGGACTGAAGGGTTTCTTT. It specifies CASSHGGLKGFF.

This chain links TRBV29-1 with TRBJ1-1; no clear D. This CDR3 comprises 14 residues. V lost 7 bases, J lost 0 bases, and 15 bases lay in between. Germline V lookup: CDR1 SQVTM, CDR2 ANQGSEA. CDR3 sequence reads: CSGEKRGMNTEAFF. As DNA, the CDR3 is TGCAGCGGCGAAAAGCGGGGAATGAACACTGAAGCTTTCTTT.

Only one count was recorded for this clone. The chain carries TRBV11-2 and TRBJ2-2, with D tentatively TRBD1 (6 bases). Trimming pared 1 base from V and 1 base from J, leaving 13 bases between. Germline V CDR1 and CDR2: SGHAT, FQNNGV. The CDR3 sequence is 17 residues long. Here the CDR3 DNA reads TGTGCCAGCAGCTTAGGGACAGATTTTCTGAACACCGGGGAGCTGTTTTTT. Residues: CASSLGTDFLNTGELFF.

This chain joins TRBV11-2 and TRBJ1-1, with 7 bases lining up with TRBD1. The junction had 6 bases not matched to a gene; V was cut back by 1 base and J by 4 bases. This CDR3 comprises 15 residues. CDR1 is SGHAT and CDR2 is FQNNGV in the germline V gene. The CDR3 region is CASSLGLGQSTEAFF. The CDR3 bases are TGTGCCAGCAGCTTAGGTTTGGGACAGAGCACTGAAGCTTTCTTT.

CDR3 DNA: TGTGCCAGCAGTTTATCTCGGGAGCTCACCGATCCCAATGGCTACACCTTC. Protein product: CASSLSRELTDPNGYTF. The chain combines TRBV27 with TRBJ1-2; the D is unclear. V lost 0 bases and J 6 bases, leaving 20 bases between the germline ends. Looked up from germline, CDR1 is MNHEY and CDR2 is SMNVEV (reference sequence). The CDR3 spans 17 residues.

This chain links TRBV6-6 with TRBJ1-6, with a tentative D call TRBD1 (5 bases). Germline CDR1 is MNHNY and CDR2 is SVGAGI (reference sequence). Trimming removed 7 bases from V and 15 bases from J, with 19 bases in between. The CDR3 has 13 amino acids. CDR3 DNA sequence: TGTGCCAGCATCCGTGCGGGGGACTTCCTCCTCCACTTT. Protein: CASIRAGDFLLHF.

The table lists this clone with a count of one. The chain has TRBV16 and TRBJ2-1; no clear D. The V end was cut by 4 bases, the J end by 10 bases, with 11 bases between. The CDR3 loop spans 12 amino acids. Germline V gene sequence: CDR1 KGHSY, CDR2 FQNENV. CDR3 protein: CASSPPAAEQFF. The CDR3 coding sequence is TGTGCCAGCAGCCCCCCCGCGGCGGAGCAGTTCTTC. The whole variable domain, filled in from reference TRBV16 and TRBJ2-1, reads GEEVAQTPKHLVRGEGQKAKLYCAPIKGHSYVFWYQQVLKNEFKFLISFQNENVFDETGMPKERFSAKCLPNSPCSLEIQATKLEDSAVYFCASSPPAAEQFFGPGTRLTVL.

The chain employs TRBV5-1 and TRBJ2-1, with TRBD1 identical over 9 bases. The CDR3 runs to 15 residues. Germline loops: CDR1 SGHRS, CDR2 YFSETQ. The junction had 7 bases not matched to a gene; V was cut back by 3 bases and J by 6 bases. CDR3 coding DNA: TGCGCCAGCAGCTCACCGGGACAGGGAGGCAATGAGCAGTTCTTC. Its protein product is CASSSPGQGGNEQFF.

This clone has only one observation. The V gene is TRBV5-5, the J gene TRBJ2-2; tentative D call: TRBD1 (8 bases). This CDR3 comprises 18 residues. V lost 4 bases, J lost 7 bases, and 26 bases lay in between. Germline CDR1 reads SGHKS; CDR2 reads YYEKEE (reference sequence). The CDR3 sequence: CASSRRGDRSSFSGELFF. The DNA for the CDR3 is TGTGCCAGCAGCCGACGGGGGGACAGGTCGTCTTTTAGCGGGGAGCTGTTTTTT.

This sequence joins TRBV5-1 and TRBJ1-1; 7 bases are shared with TRBD1. Unmatched junction bases numbered 14, after V lost 4 bases and J lost 11 bases. Per the germline V gene, CDR1 is SGHRS and CDR2 is YFSETQ. There are 14 residues in the CDR3. The CDR3 DNA sequence: TGCGCCAGCAGCCCTTCTTTCGACAGGGCAGGTGCTTTCTTT. The encoded protein is CASSPSFDRAGAFF.

The J gene is TRBJ1-2, the V gene TRBV2; 7 nucleotides match TRBD1. The J segment lost 2 bases and the V segment lost 6 bases, leaving 6 bases of the junction unmatched. Germline values: CDR1 SNHLY, CDR2 FYNNEI. The length of the CDR3 is 14 residues. In DNA form, the CDR3 reads TGTGCCAGCAGGTACCGGGGACAGAACTATGGCTACACCTTC. This gives the protein CASRYRGQNYGYTF.

CDR3 in DNA: TGTGCCACGCGTAATCCCTCCGGGGGGGAAAAACTGTTTTTT. It encodes CATRNPSGGEKLFF. The chain recombines TRBV10-3 with TRBJ1-4; possibly TRBD1 for D (5 bases). The germline CDR1 and CDR2 sequences are ENHRY and SYGVKD. The CDR3 contains 14 residues. V shed 10 bases and J shed 8 bases, with 20 bases lying between them.

The chain has TRBV28 and TRBJ2-1; 7 bases agree with TRBD2. The CDR3 sequence is 13 residues long. Per the germline V gene, CDR1 is MDHEN and CDR2 is SYDVKM. With V trimmed by 5 bases and J by 9 bases, 7 bases remained unmatched. DNA for the CDR3: TGTGCCAGCAGTCGGGGCGGGGGTCGTGAGCAGTTCTTC. Its protein product is CASSRGGGREQFF.

This sequence joins TRBV6-5 and TRBJ2-2, with D maybe TRBD1 (5 bases). V lost 0 bases and J lost 7, with 9 bases in between. The CDR3 extends over 14 amino acids. Germline V lookup: CDR1 MNHEY, CDR2 SVGAGI. The CDR3 loop is CASSYSRVYGELFF. In DNA, the CDR3 is TGTGCCAGCAGTTACTCCAGGGTGTACGGGGAGCTGTTTTTT.

This clone was detected once. The chain uses TRBV6-4 and TRBJ2-1; 8 nucleotides align to TRBD2. Germline values: CDR1 MRHNA, CDR2 SNTAGT. V was clipped by 5 bases and J by 4 bases; unmatched bases: 4. CDR3 size: 14 residues. The CDR3 spells CASSSSSGYNEQFF. In DNA, the CDR3 is TGTGCCAGCAGTAGCTCTAGCGGGTACAATGAGCAGTTCTTC.

The rearrangement joins TRBV18 to TRBJ1-4, with TRBD1 matching 9 bases. V was clipped by 3 bases and J by 8 bases; unmatched bases: 19. Per germline, CDR1 KGHSH and CDR2 LQKENI. The length of the CDR3 is 19 residues. In nucleotides, the CDR3 is TGTGCCAGCTCACCGCCTATCCGGACAGGGGATTTTCCCCAAGAAAAACTGTTTTTT. Translation gives CASSPPIRTGDFPQEKLFF. Together with reference TRBV18 and TRBJ1-4, the CDR3 gives the full variable domain: NAGVMQNPRHLVRRRGQEARLRCSPMKGHSHVYWYRQLPEEGLKFMVYLQKENIIDESGMPKERFSAEFPKEGPSILRIQQVVRGDSAAYFCASSPPIRTGDFPQEKLFFGSGTQLSVL.

The CDR3: CASSNPGGAEQYV. The CDR3 region has the DNA TGTGCCAGCAGCAATCCTGGGGGCGCCGAGCAGTACGTC. The chain is built from TRBV5-4 and TRBJ2-7, with D possibly being TRBD1 (6 bases). The germline gives CDR1 SGHNT, CDR2 YYREEE (reference sequence). The CDR3 covers 13 residues. The V and J ends lost 4 bases and 6 bases respectively, with 14 bases between them.

This clone was recorded a few times. The rearrangement uses TRBV7-2 and TRBJ2-4; 16 bases match TRBD2. J lost 1 base, V lost 0 bases, and 9 bases had no gene match. Looked up from germline, CDR1 is SGHTA and CDR2 is FQGNSA. This CDR3 is built from 21 residues. This CDR3 is CASSLAPGLAGGFGAKNIQYF. The DNA for the CDR3 is TGTGCCAGCAGCTTAGCCCCGGGACTAGCGGGAGGGTTTGGGGCCAAAAACATTCAGTACTTC.

V gene TRBV18 combines with J gene TRBJ1-1, with no clear D. CDR3 length: 14 residues. Between the trimmed V and J ends, which lost 4 bases and 1 base, there was a span of 10 bases. The germline gives CDR1 KGHSH, CDR2 LQKENI. CDR3 amino acids: CASSRKGGNTEAFF. The CDR3 DNA follows: TGTGCCAGCTCACGCAAAGGCGGGAACACTGAAGCTTTCTTT.

V usage is TRBV29-1 and J usage is TRBJ1-5, with D tentatively TRBD1 (5 bases). The CDR3 totals 13 residues. Germline V lookup: CDR1 SQVTM, CDR2 ANQGSEA. The ends were cut back, 7 bases at V and 3 bases at J, with 13 bases in the middle. CDR3 protein: CSATRGDNQPQHF. The CDR3 region has the DNA TGCAGCGCCACTCGGGGGGACAATCAGCCCCAGCATTTT.

The J gene is TRBJ2-7, the V gene TRBV6-5; D gene unclear. CDR3 length: 12 amino acids. CDR1 is MNHEY and CDR2 is SVGAGI in the germline V gene. Trimming cost V 5 bases and J 3 bases, with 8 bases left between them. CDR3 amino acids: CASSPDYYEQYV. The CDR3 bases are TGTGCCAGCAGTCCAGATTACTACGAGCAGTACGTC.

The chain couples TRBV18 to TRBJ2-7; the match to TRBD1 covers 7 bases. Germline trimming cut 3 bases from V and 4 bases from J; bases unmatched to any gene: 3. Germline lookup yields CDR1 KGHSH and CDR2 LQKENI. The CDR3 loop spans 13 amino acids. The CDR3 sequence is CASSPDRIYEQYV. CDR3 bases: TGTGCCAGCTCACCGGACAGGATTTACGAGCAGTACGTC.

The genes are TRBV11-3 and TRBJ2-5, with D possibly being TRBD2 (5 bases). The V and J ends lost 6 bases and 2 bases respectively, with 13 bases between them. CDR3 length: 14 residues. Germline loops: CDR1 SGHNT, CDR2 YENEEA. The CDR3 region has the DNA TGTGCCAGCAGAAAGCCTAGCAGTCAAGAGACCCAGTACTTC. Protein product: CASRKPSSQETQYF.

CDR3 protein: CASSIWLIGNQPQHF. The DNA of the CDR3 is TGTGCCAGTAGTATATGGCTTATCGGCAATCAGCCCCAGCATTTT. This chain connects TRBV19 to TRBJ1-5; D is uncertain. CDR1 is LNHDA, CDR2 SQIVND, per germline (reference sequence). The CDR3 is 15 amino acids. Trimming left V 2 bases short and J 2 bases short, with 10 bases between.